One and the same sample provided the 2 T cell receptor beta chains below, sequenced in a study of T-cell reconstitution after alpha-beta-depleted transplantation in children. The TCRbeta library was prepared with unique molecular identifiers. MiXCR was run by TCRdb on the PCR reads, yielding one entry per CDR3 protein. Counted here are around 500,000 distinct CDR3 sequences, more than 20% occurring once; the ten biggest clones make up around 14%. Sequenced material: PBMCs, mostly from graft donor cells, taken 360 days after TCRalphabeta/CD19-depleted stem cell transplant. The receptors come from a boy less than two years old who had a stem cell transplant for acute myeloid leukemia, so the T cells may come from the graft donor.

This clonotype was observed at least ten times. This chain links TRBV12-3 or TRBV12-4 with TRBJ2-1, with 8 bases aligning to TRBD2. The V and J ends lost 6 bases and 0 bases, in that order; junction bases with no gene match: 4. This CDR3 has 15 amino acids. The CDR3 here is CASRAGGFSYNEQFF. The CDR3 DNA sequence: TGTGCCAGCAGGGCGGGGGGTTTCTCCTACAATGAGCAGTTCTTC.

This clonotype was counted at least ten times. The chain has TRBV15 and TRBJ2-1; D is perhaps TRBD1 (6 bases). Germline values: CDR1 LNHNV, CDR2 YYDKDF (reference sequence). Trimming took off 3 bases at V and 8 bases at J, with 17 bases between the two ends. The CDR3 has 15 residues. Written as DNA, the CDR3 is TGTGCCACCAGCAGGGAGAGTAACAGGGTCTATGAGCAGTTCTTC. This codes for CATSRESNRVYEQFF. Complete variable domain (other parts from reference TRBV15 and TRBJ2-1): DAMVIQNPRYQVTQFGKPVTLSCSQTLNHNVMYWYQQKSSQAPKLLFHYYDKDFNNEADTPDNFQSRRPNTSFCFLDIRSPGLGDTAMYLCATSRESNRVYEQFFGPGTRLTVL.